Described below is a single T cell receptor (beta chain) sequence and its context. The antigen remains unidentified. The sample comes from a study of radiotherapy plus CTLA-4 blockade in lung cancer. Points from the study as a whole: TCR clones originating in tumors grew in number in blood after radiotherapy plus ipilimumab.

Lung cancer patients with chemo-refractory metastatic non-small-cell disease were given focal radiation plus CTLA-4 blockade with ipilimumab. Germline assignment: CDR1 SGHTA and CDR2 FQGTGA. Trimming cost V 5 bases and J 0 bases, with 5 bases left between them. This CDR3 contains 14 residues. Clones were read by immunoSEQ multiplex PCR, and TCRdb kept only the in-frame ones, dropping some. Of roughly 46,000 clones listed, less than 85% are singletons. The chain joins TRBV7-3 to TRBJ2-6; the D gene is possibly TRBD2 (5 bases). The source is a human donor with non-small cell lung cancer who had stable disease on radiotherapy plus ipilimumab. The specimen was peripheral blood, collected from a patient treated with radiotherapy plus ipilimumab. The CDR3 here is CASSRDSGANVLTF. In DNA, the CDR3 is TGTGCCAGCAGCCGGGACTCTGGGGCCAACGTCCTGACTTTC.